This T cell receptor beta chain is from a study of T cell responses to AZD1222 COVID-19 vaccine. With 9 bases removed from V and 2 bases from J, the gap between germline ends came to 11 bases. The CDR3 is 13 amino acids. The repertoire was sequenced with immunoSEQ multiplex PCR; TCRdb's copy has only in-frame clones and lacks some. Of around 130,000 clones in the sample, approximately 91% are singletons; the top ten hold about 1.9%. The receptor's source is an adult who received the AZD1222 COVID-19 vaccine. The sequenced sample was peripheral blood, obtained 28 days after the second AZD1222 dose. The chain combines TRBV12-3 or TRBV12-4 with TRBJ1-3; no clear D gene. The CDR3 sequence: CASAAYTGNTIYF. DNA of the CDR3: TGTGCCAGTGCGGCCTACACTGGAAACACCATATATTTT.